The table lists the clone carrying this TCR beta chain with a few counts. Its specificity is not known. A library of TCRbeta sequences, prepared with unique molecular identifiers, was generated. TCRdb itself ran the PCR reads through MiXCR, one entry per CDR3 protein. This sample has 300,000 to 400,000 distinct CDR3 sequences, with 23% found just once. The CDR3 has 17 amino acids. The junction had 12 bases not matched to a gene; V was cut back by 6 bases and J by 1 base. Germline V gene lookup returns CDR1 SGDLS and CDR2 YYNGEE. This record comes from a study of T-cell reconstitution after alpha-beta-depleted transplantation in children. Study-level findings and limits: Reportedly, roughly two months post-transplant, alpha-beta T cells arose from several hundred expanded graft clones. Surviving recipient T cells and thymic progenitors accounted for the high day-60 TCRbeta diversity observed in some patients. At the one-year point after transplant, T-cell counts and TCRbeta diversity were found to come mostly from T cells that had been newly produced.

The sample in question was PBMCs, mostly from graft donor cells, obtained 180 days after TCRalphabeta/CD19-depleted stem cell transplant. The chain joins TRBV9 to TRBJ2-1; the match to TRBD2 covers 8 bases. This receptor was identified in a male patient between 10 and 17 years old who had a stem cell transplant for acute lymphoblastic leukemia, so the T cells may come from the graft donor. In DNA form, the CDR3 reads TGTGCCAGCAACCCGGGACTAGTTATGGGTTCCTACAATGAGCAGTTCTTC. Translated, it gives CASNPGLVMGSYNEQFF.